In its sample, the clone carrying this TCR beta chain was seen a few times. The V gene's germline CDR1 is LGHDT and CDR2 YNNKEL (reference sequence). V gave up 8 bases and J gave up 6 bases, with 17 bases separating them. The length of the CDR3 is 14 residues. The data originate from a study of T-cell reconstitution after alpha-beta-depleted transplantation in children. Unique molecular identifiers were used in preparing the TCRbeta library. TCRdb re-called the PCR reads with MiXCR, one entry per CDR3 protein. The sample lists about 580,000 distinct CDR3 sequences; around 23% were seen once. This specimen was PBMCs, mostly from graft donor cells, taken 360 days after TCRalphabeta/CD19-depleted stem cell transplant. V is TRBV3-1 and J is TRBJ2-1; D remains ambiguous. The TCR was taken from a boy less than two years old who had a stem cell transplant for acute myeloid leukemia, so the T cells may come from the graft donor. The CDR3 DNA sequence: TGTGCCAGCGCGATGACCCCTTTGTCCAATGAGCAGTTCTTC. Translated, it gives CASAMTPLSNEQFF.